Listed here is a single TCR beta chain. The antigen is undetermined. These data come from a study of T cell responses to AZD1222 COVID-19 vaccine. Study observations and caveats: At baseline, seropositivity was found in only a handful of AZD1222 recipients. Reports indicate that nearly half of spike-specific TCRs are directed at unmutated variant regions. Rises in breadth and depth of Spike-specific TCRs came after two AZD1222 doses. The donor cohort was predominantly white British with a female majority, and clonal diversity may have been underestimated.

CDR1 LNHDA and CDR2 SQIVND come from the germline V gene (reference sequence). V was clipped by 1 base and J by 4 bases, with 11 bases between them. This CDR3 is 15 amino acids long. Method: immunoSEQ multiplex PCR; TCRdb's copy keeps in-frame clones and lacks some. The table shows roughly 200,000 clones, with approximately 94% occurring only once. The sequenced sample was peripheral blood, obtained on day 0 of MenACWY control vaccination. The chain joins TRBV19 to TRBJ1-3; D unclear. The clonotype comes from an adult in good health. The CDR3 DNA sequence: TGTGCCAGTAGTATAGGGGTTCGGATCGGAAACACCATATATTTT. The encoded protein is CASSIGVRIGNTIYF.